This TCR beta chain was profiled in a study of Tregs in tolerant kidney transplant recipients. In the study overall: The nonmyeloablative bone marrow transplants came from related graft donors, with transient mixed chimerism. Study-level findings and limits: Tolerant patients' donor-specific Tregs expanded beyond overall Tregs, suggesting antigen-driven growth. Biological reproducibility was not directly addressed, but technical replication error appeared minimal.

The repertoire was sequenced with immunoSEQ multiplex PCR; TCRdb's copy has only in-frame clones and lacks some. The sample lists about 78,000 clones; around 90% were seen once. Thawed PBMCs were FACS-sorted into unstimulated CD4+CD25+CD127- regulatory T cells, CD4+CD25- non-regulatory cells, CD4 and CD8 cells. This clone is a singleton in its sample. No antigen is known for it. Specimen: Tregs from blood, collected before the transplant. The source of this sequence is a human donor who received a combined kidney and bone marrow transplant.

CDR3 amino acids: CASSIVRTSLTYEQYF. As DNA, the CDR3 is TGTGCCAGTAGTATAGTCCGGACTAGTCTTACCTACGAGCAGTACTTC. The V gene is TRBV19, the J gene TRBJ2-7; 7 bases are a match to TRBD2. This CDR3 is 16 amino acids long. The V and J ends lost 1 base and 2 bases, in that order; junction bases with no gene match: 8. The germline V gene has CDR1 LNHDA and CDR2 SQIVND (reference sequence).